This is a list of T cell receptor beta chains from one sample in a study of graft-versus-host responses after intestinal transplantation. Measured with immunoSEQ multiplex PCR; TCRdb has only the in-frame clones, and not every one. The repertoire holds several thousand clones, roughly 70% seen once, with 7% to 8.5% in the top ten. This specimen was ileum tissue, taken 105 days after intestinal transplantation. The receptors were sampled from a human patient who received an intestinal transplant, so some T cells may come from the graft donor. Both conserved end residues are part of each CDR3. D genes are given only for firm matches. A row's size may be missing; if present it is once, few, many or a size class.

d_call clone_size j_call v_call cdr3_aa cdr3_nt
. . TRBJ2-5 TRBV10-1 CASRAYQETQYF TGCGCCAGCAGGGCCTACCAAGAGACCCAGTACTTC
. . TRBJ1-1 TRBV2 CASSDSRQEDTEAFF TGTGCCAGCAGTGATAGCCGGCAGGAAGACACTGAAGCTTTCTTT
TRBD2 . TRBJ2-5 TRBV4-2 CASSRRLAGGGETQYF TGTGCCAGCAGCCGAAGACTAGCGGGGGGAGGGGAGACCCAGTACTTC
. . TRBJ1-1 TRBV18 CASSPRGNTEAFF TGTGCCAGCTCACCCAGGGGAAACACTGAAGCTTTCTTT
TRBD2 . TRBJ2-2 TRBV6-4 CASSDSAGSAGATGELFF TGTGCCAGCAGTGACTCCGCTGGCTCAGCGGGAGCCACCGGGGAGCTGTTTTTT
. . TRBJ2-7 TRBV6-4 CASSTNRVGFEQYF TGTGCCAGCAGTACAAACAGGGTGGGTTTCGAGCAGTACTTC
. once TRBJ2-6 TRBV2 CASSGGESRANVLTF TGTGCCAGCAGTGGAGGGGAAAGCAGGGCCAACGTCCTGACTTTC
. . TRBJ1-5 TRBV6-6 CASSYVQDQPQHF TGTGCCAGCAGTTACGTCCAGGATCAGCCCCAGCATTTT
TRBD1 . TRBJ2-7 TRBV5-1 CASSGYRGQADEQYF TGCGCCAGCAGCGGATACAGGGGACAGGCGGACGAGCAGTACTTC
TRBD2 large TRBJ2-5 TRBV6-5 CASSYGAGDQETQYF TGTGCCAGCAGTTACGGAGCGGGGGACCAAGAGACCCAGTACTTC
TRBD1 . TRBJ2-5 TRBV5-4 CASSLRGSETQYF TGTGCCAGCAGCCTCAGGGGGTCAGAGACCCAGTACTTC
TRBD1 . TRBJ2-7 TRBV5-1 CASSSRTGGGEQYF TGCGCCAGCAGCTCGAGGACAGGGGGAGGGGAGCAGTACTTC
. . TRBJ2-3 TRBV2 CATDWLTGDTQYF TGTGCCACTGACTGGCTGACCGGTGATACGCAGTATTTT
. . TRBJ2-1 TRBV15 CATSRDIITGNEQFF TGTGCCACCAGCAGAGATATTATTACGGGAAATGAGCAGTTCTTC
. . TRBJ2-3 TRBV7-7 CASSPYRADTQYF TGTGCCAGCAGCCCGTATAGAGCAGATACGCAGTATTTT
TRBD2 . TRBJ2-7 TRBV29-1 CSVEGGGYYEQYF TGCAGCGTTGAAGGCGGGGGTTACTACGAGCAGTACTTC
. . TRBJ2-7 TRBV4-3 CASSPRTYDYEQYF TGCGCCAGCAGCCCAAGGACTTACGACTACGAGCAGTACTTC
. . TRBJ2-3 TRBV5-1 CASSGQSGTDTQYF TGCGCCAGCAGCGGGCAGTCGGGCACAGATACGCAGTATTTT
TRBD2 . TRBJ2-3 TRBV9 CASSGGLAGVTDTQYF TGTGCCAGCAGCGGCGGCTTAGCGGGGGTCACAGATACGCAGTATTTT
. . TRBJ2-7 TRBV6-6 CASSYSTLAESYEQYF TGTGCCAGCAGTTACTCGACTTTGGCAGAATCCTACGAGCAGTACTTC
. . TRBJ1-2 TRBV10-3 CAISDRQADLWYGYTF TGTGCCATCAGTGATCGGCAGGCAGACTTATGGTATGGCTACACCTTC
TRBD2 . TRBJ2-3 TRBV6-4 CASSDSRETDTQYF TGTGCCAGCAGTGACTCGCGGGAGACAGATACGCAGTATTTT
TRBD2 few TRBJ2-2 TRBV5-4 CASSLAGGRAATGELFF TGTGCCAGCAGCTTGGCAGGAGGGAGGGCCGCCACCGGGGAGCTGTTTTTT
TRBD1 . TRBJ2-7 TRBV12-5 CASGLDRGYEQYF TGTGCTAGTGGTTTGGACAGGGGGTACGAGCAGTACTTC
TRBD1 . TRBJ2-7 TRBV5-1 CASSLGTGNYEQYF TGCGCCAGCAGCCTGGGGACAGGGAATTACGAGCAGTACTTC
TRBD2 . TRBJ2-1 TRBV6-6 CASSYGAGGKNEQFF TGTGCCAGCAGTTACGGAGCGGGAGGTAAAAATGAGCAGTTCTTC
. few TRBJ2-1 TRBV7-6 CASSPYWGNEQFF TGTGCCAGCAGCCCATATTGGGGCAATGAGCAGTTCTTC